The clone carrying this T cell receptor beta chain has ten or more counts. This sample is part of a study of Graves' ophthalmopathy and Graves' hyperthyroidism. Study summary: Peripheral blood collection took place at initial diagnosis, before any treatment.

Eligible hyperthyroidism cases comprised new diagnoses of under 2 months' duration in individuals aged 18 to 65. RNA transcripts served as template for amplifying TCR beta CDR3 sequences. An opening RT-PCR round employed HTBI primers and preceded a second-round multiplex PCR. TCRdb processed the multiplex PCR reads anew with MiXCR; each CDR3 protein has one entry. This table has roughly 400,000 distinct CDR3 sequences, approximately 17% appearing once. Per the germline V gene, CDR1 is LNHDA and CDR2 is SQIVND (reference sequence). V lost 6 bases and J lost 2; bases outside the gene matches: 9. CDR3 length equals 15 residues.

Sequenced: peripheral blood. The sequence came from an adult woman with stable Graves' hyperthyroidism. The gene calls are TRBV19 and TRBJ2-7, with TRBD2 matching 8 bases. CDR3: CASSLAGTRAYEQYF. In DNA, the CDR3 is TGTGCCAGTAGCCTCGCCGGGACTAGGGCCTACGAGCAGTACTTC.